This is a list of T cell receptor beta chains from one sample in a study of control samples from healthy donors and cancer patients. Libraries were prepared by immunoSEQ multiplex PCR; TCRdb keeps only in-frame clonotypes and omits some of them. This sample has tens of thousands of clones, with around 90% found just once. Sequencing was performed on blood. All receptors come from a woman aged 70-85 years in good health. CDR3s include the opening cysteine and the closing phenylalanine or tryptophan. A D gene is named only where the DNA matches it firmly. Some rows have no size entry. The others give once, few or many, or a class for an expanded clone.

TRBD1 - TRBJ1-6 TRBV5-4 CASSRGEVGGVVSPLHF TGTGCCAGCAGCCGAGGGGAGGTAGGGGGCGTTGTGTCACCCCTCCACTTT
- - TRBJ1-1 TRBV25-1 CASRETSRTNTEAFF TGTGCCAGCAGGGAGACATCTCGTACGAACACTGAAGCTTTCTTT
- - TRBJ1-1 TRBV3-1/TRBV3-2 CASSQEGEAFF TGTGCCAGCAGCCAAGAAGGGGAAGCTTTCTTT
TRBD2 - TRBJ2-1 TRBV5-4 CASSLAGANYNEQFF TGTGCCAGCAGCCTAGCGGGAGCGAACTACAATGAGCAGTTCTTC
- - TRBJ1-5 TRBV18 CASSPGFNQPQHF TGTGCCAGCTCACCAGGGTTCAATCAGCCCCAGCATTTT
TRBD2 - TRBJ2-1 TRBV6-5 CASSQAGGQDNEQFF TGTGCCAGCAGCCAAGCGGGAGGACAGGACAATGAGCAGTTCTTC
- few TRBJ2-2 TRBV7-8 CASSLERARRAGELFF TGTGCCAGCAGCCTAGAAAGAGCTAGACGAGCCGGGGAGCTGTTTTTT
- - TRBJ1-1 TRBV30 CAWRRHQSLGATEAFF TGTGCCTGGAGGCGGCACCAGTCACTGGGGGCCACTGAAGCTTTCTTT
- - TRBJ1-1 TRBV7-9 CASSLSPDPEAFF TGTGCCAGCAGCCTCTCCCCGGACCCTGAAGCTTTCTTT
- - TRBJ1-6 TRBV9 CASSVEDRNNSPLHF TGTGCCAGCAGCGTAGAGGACAGAAATAATTCACCCCTCCACTTT
- - TRBJ1-2 TRBV21-1 CASSKEVDRAIYGYTF TGTGCCAGCAGCAAAGAAGTAGACAGAGCCATCTATGGCTACACCTTC
TRBD1 - TRBJ1-4 TRBV9 CASSVAGTGVEKLFF TGTGCCAGCAGCGTAGCCGGGACAGGGGTGGAAAAACTGTTTTTT
- - TRBJ1-3 TRBV11-2 CASSLNTGNTIYF TGTGCCAGCAGCCTAAACACTGGAAACACCATATATTTT
- - TRBJ1-2 TRBV27 CASSFRGGGYTF TGTGCCAGCAGTTTCCGTGGAGGTGGCTACACCTTC
- - TRBJ1-5 TRBV7-9 CASSQDAGNQPQHF TGTGCCAGCAGCCAGGACGCGGGCAATCAGCCCCAGCATTTT
- once TRBJ1-1 TRBV5-1 CASSLARGSTEAFF TGCGCCAGCAGCTTGGCCAGGGGATCGACTGAAGCTTTCTTT
- - TRBJ2-7 TRBV3-1/TRBV3-2 CASSQRSAYEQYF TGTGCCAGCAGCCAACGTTCAGCGTACGAGCAGTACTTC
TRBD2 - TRBJ2-2 TRBV5-1 CASRFLAGGSGELFF TGCGCCAGCCGTTTTCTAGCGGGAGGGTCCGGGGAGCTGTTTTTT
- - TRBJ2-7 TRBV10-3 CAISPRPYEQYF TGTGCCATCTCCCCCAGACCTTACGAGCAGTACTTC
- - TRBJ1-1 TRBV12-3/TRBV12-4 CASSFLNTEAFF TGTGCCAGCAGTTTCTTGAACACTGAAGCTTTCTTT
- - TRBJ2-3 TRBV28 CASSLGTDTQYF TGTGCCAGCAGTTTAGGAACCGATACGCAGTATTTT
TRBD1 - TRBJ1-1 TRBV27 CASSFSGGIGEAFF TGTGCCAGCAGTTTCTCAGGGGGCATCGGTGAAGCTTTCTTT
- - TRBJ1-6 TRBV3-1/TRBV3-2 CASSQDPGALFLNSSYNSPLHF TGTGCCAGCAGCCAAGACCCAGGAGCCTTATTCTTGAATAGCTCCTATAATTCACCCCTCCACTTT
- once TRBJ1-5 TRBV19 CASSISEGIGRAQHF TGTGCCAGTAGTATAAGTGAGGGGATCGGCAGGGCCCAGCATTTT
- - TRBJ2-3 TRBV29-1 CSVGDSTDTQYF TGCAGCGTTGGGGACAGCACAGATACGCAGTATTTT
TRBD2 - TRBJ2-3 TRBV19 CASTLGGSGADTQYF TGTGCCAGTACCCTAGGCGGGAGCGGGGCAGATACGCAGTATTTT
- - TRBJ1-2 TRBV6-5 CASSPPGQKDGYTF TGTGCCAGCAGTCCCCCGGGACAAAAGGATGGCTACACCTTC
- - TRBJ1-2 TRBV3-1/TRBV3-2 CASSQGRGPYGYTF TGTGCCAGCAGCCAAGGCAGGGGCCCCTATGGCTACACCTTC
TRBD1 - TRBJ1-5 TRBV19 CASSTGTGGNQPQHF TGTGCCAGTAGTACCGGGACAGGGGGCAATCAGCCCCAGCATTTT
TRBD2 - TRBJ2-1 TRBV2 CASTRLAAINNEQFF TGTGCCAGCACTAGACTAGCGGCGATTAACAATGAGCAGTTCTTC
- once TRBJ1-6 TRBV25-1 CASSQGIGSYNSPLHF TGTGCCAGCAGTCAAGGAATTGGCAGTTATAATTCACCCCTCCACTTT
- once TRBJ2-2 TRBV7-8 CASSPPPPWASGELFF TGTGCCAGCAGCCCTCCCCCTCCCTGGGCGTCCGGGGAGCTGTTTTTT
- - TRBJ1-4 TRBV5-4 CASSLETGINEKLFF TGTGCCAGCAGCTTGGAAACAGGGATTAATGAAAAACTGTTTTTT
TRBD2 - TRBJ2-5 TRBV19 CASSIAGGQETQYF TGTGCCAGTAGTATAGCGGGGGGCCAAGAGACCCAGTACTTC
TRBD1 - TRBJ1-4 TRBV19 CATQDRVAVRGEKLFF TGTGCCACCCAGGACAGGGTGGCAGTGAGAGGTGAAAAACTGTTTTTT
- - TRBJ1-2 TRBV30 CAWGRNYGYTF TGTGCCTGGGGCCGTAACTATGGCTACACCTTC
TRBD1 - TRBJ1-5 TRBV5-1 CASRPTGGGQPQHF TGCGCCAGCAGACCTACAGGGGGTGGTCAGCCCCAGCATTTT
- - TRBJ2-1 TRBV10-1 CASRERDFGEQFF TGCGCCAGCAGAGAACGGGACTTCGGGGAGCAGTTCTTC
TRBD1 - TRBJ1-2 TRBV30 CAWSPQGAGGYTF TGTGCCTGGAGTCCACAGGGGGCGGGTGGCTACACCTTC